This T cell receptor (beta chain) was identified in a study of cytomegalovirus exposure and HLA in healthy donors. On this clone: The antigen remains unidentified.

This CDR3 is 14 amino acids long. Germline loops: CDR1 SGHTA, CDR2 FQGNSA. V was cut by 0 bases and J by 0 bases, with 4 bases left in between. Study-level points and caveats: Sequencing depth roughly uniform across donors was assumed in presence/absence analyses. Earlier findings revealed that most TCR beta V segments proved productive either about 87% or about 30% of the time.

The PCR ran on 60 Vbeta and 13 Jbeta primers. This table comes from immunoSEQ multiplex PCR, and its TCRdb copy is limited to in-frame clones, with some not included. Here the sample spans 55,000 to 65,000 clones, less than 85% being singletons. The V and J genes are TRBV7-2 and TRBJ2-3; no reliable D call. Sequencing input: PBMCs. This TCR came from a man younger than 45 in good health and CMV-seropositive. The CDR3, as DNA: TGTGCCAGCAGCTTAGCCCCTAGCACAGATACGCAGTATTTT. This encodes CASSLAPSTDTQYF.